This T cell receptor beta chain appears in the sequencing data of a study of STAT5B mutations in CD4+ large granular lymphocyte leukemia. The germline CDR1 and CDR2 sequences are SGHRS and YFSETQ. The CDR3 is made up of 16 amino acids. V was pared by 1 base and J by 0 bases, with 8 bases between. Worth noting for this clone: Its antigen is undetermined.

Study-wide results and limits: Without putative leukemic clones, patient CD4-sorted repertoires remained more clonal than healthy CD4+ repertoires.

Profiled with immunoSEQ multiplex PCR; TCRdb holds only in-frame clones, not every one. The sample includes 37,000 or so clones, roughly 79% of them seen just once. The sequence was collected from a human donor in good health. This chain joins TRBV5-1 and TRBJ1-6; D is ambiguous. Sequenced: CD4+ T cells from blood buffy coats. The CDR3 region has the DNA TGCGCCAGCAGCTTGAAGGCTAACTCCTATAATTCACCCCTCCACTTT. It yields the protein CASSLKANSYNSPLHF. The full variable domain, rest sourced from reference TRBV5-1 and TRBJ1-6, is KAGVTQTPRYLIKTRGQQVTLSCSPISGHRSVSWYQQTPGQGLQFLFEYFSETQRNKGNFPGRFSGRQFSNSRSEMNVSTLELGDSALYLCASSLKANSYNSPLHFGNGTRLTVT.